The 27 T cell receptor beta chains given below trace back to one sample, sequenced in a study of identical twins. TCRdb independently ran MiXCR on the 5' RACE reads; one entry per CDR3 protein. The table has 1,800,000 or so distinct CDR3 sequences, around 29% seen once. The source material was cord blood. These TCRs come from a newborn girl in good health.

J is TRBJ1-1 and V is TRBV12-3 or TRBV12-4; tentatively, D is TRBD1 (6 bases). The CDR3 extends over 14 amino acids. With 4 bases removed from V and 1 base from J, the gap between germline ends came to 10 bases. The CDR3 loop is CASSSGQWNTEAFF. For the CDR3, the DNA is TGTGCCAGCAGTTCGGGACAATGGAACACTGAAGCTTTCTTT.

This clonotype was counted between two and nine times. The chain has TRBV20-1 and TRBJ1-6; 8 bases map to TRBD1. Germline lookup yields CDR1 DFQATT and CDR2 SNEGSKA (reference sequence). The CDR3 is made up of 17 amino acids. The trim removed 5 bases at V and 0 bases at J, leaving 9 bases unmatched. This CDR3 reads CSALRAGGGSYNSPLHF. In nucleotides, the CDR3 is TGCAGTGCTTTGCGGGCAGGGGGCGGCTCCTATAATTCACCCCTCCACTTT.

This chain joins TRBV4-2 and TRBJ1-2, with 7 bases fitting TRBD1. This CDR3 is 16 amino acids long. CDR1 is LGHNA, CDR2 YNFKEQ, per germline. Unmatched junction bases numbered 17, after V lost 6 bases and J lost 7 bases. The CDR3 DNA reads TGTGCCAGCAGACTCCTCGGGACAGACGTTTTAGGTGGCTACACCTTC. This gives the protein CASRLLGTDVLGGYTF.

J is TRBJ2-5 and V is TRBV5-6; TRBD2 agrees at 7 bases. The V gene end was trimmed by 4 bases and the J gene end by 0 bases; junction bases not matched to a gene: 3. This CDR3 contains 14 residues. Germline-derived CDR1 and CDR2 are SGHDT and YYEEEE. This CDR3 reads CASSTGGYQETQYF. The CDR3 nucleotides read TGTGCCAGCAGCACGGGGGGTTACCAAGAGACCCAGTACTTC.

This clonotype was detected only a few times. This chain joins TRBV7-2 and TRBJ2-5, with D perhaps assigned TRBD1 or TRBD2 (5 bases each). From germline, CDR1 is SGHTA and CDR2 FQGNSA. The CDR3 is 15 residues long. Trimming removed 1 base at V and 5 bases at J, with 14 bases between. The chain's CDR3 is CASSLGGWVLETQYF. Written as DNA, the CDR3 is TGTGCCAGCAGCTTAGGGGGGTGGGTTTTGGAGACCCAGTACTTC. Complete variable domain (other parts from reference TRBV7-2 and TRBJ2-5): GAGVSQSPSNKVTEKGKDVELRCDPISGHTALYWYRQSLGQGLEFLIYFQGNSAPDKSGLPSDRFSAERTGGSVSTLTIQRTQQEDSAVYLCASSLGGWVLETQYFGPGTRLLVL.

In this sample, this clonotype turned up a few times. The chain is built from TRBV7-6 and TRBJ1-2; D is unresolved. The CDR3 sequence is 13 residues long. Trimming took off 2 bases at V and 4 bases at J, with 8 bases between the two ends. CDR1 SGHVS and CDR2 FNYEAQ come from the germline V gene. CDR3 nucleotide sequence: TGTGCCAGCAGCTTATGGGAGTCCTATGGCTACACCTTC. Translated, it gives CASSLWESYGYTF.

Of note for this clonotype: One junction end disagrees with the germline gene, perhaps due to a read error. This chain joins TRBV7-2 and TRBJ2-3, with 12 bases matching TRBD2. This CDR3 comprises 15 residues. The germline V gene encodes CDR1 SGHTA and CDR2 FQGNSA. This CDR3 reads CACSPRTSGADTQYF. CDR3 DNA: TGTGCCTGCAGCCCTAGGACTAGCGGGGCAGATACGCAGTATTTT.

Only a few counts were recorded for this clonotype. This chain connects TRBV4-2 to TRBJ2-2, with TRBD2 identical over 11 bases. The CDR3 runs to 16 residues. CDR1 is LGHNA and CDR2 is YNFKEQ in the germline V gene. Trimming cost V 8 bases and J 2 bases; bases outside gene matches: 7. The CDR3 bases are TGTGCCAGCCAGCTGGGACTAGCGGATAACACCGGGGAGCTGTTTTTT. This codes for CASQLGLADNTGELFF.

The rearrangement links TRBV6-1 to TRBJ2-2; possibly TRBD2 for D (6 bases). The CDR3 spans 15 residues. Germline CDR1 reads MNHNS; CDR2 reads SASEGT. Trimming cost V 10 bases and J 5 bases, with 20 bases left between them. Here the CDR3 reads CAILSGPRGTGELFF. The CDR3 bases are TGTGCCATCTTATCGGGGCCTCGGGGGACCGGGGAGCTGTTTTTT.

This clonotype came up a few times. This rearrangement joins TRBV2 to TRBJ2-1; D gene unclear. The V gene lost 6 bases and the J gene lost 4 bases, with 16 bases spanning the gap. Germline V CDR1 and CDR2: SNHLY, FYNNEI. The CDR3 is 15 amino acids. CDR3 loop: CASSESGNWYNEQFF. The DNA for the CDR3 is TGTGCCAGCAGCGAAAGTGGGAATTGGTACAATGAGCAGTTCTTC.

This clonotype was seen more than once but under ten times. V gene TRBV5-5 combines with J gene TRBJ2-3; 12 nucleotides agree with TRBD2. Germline loops: CDR1 SGHKS, CDR2 YYEKEE (reference sequence). The length of the CDR3 is 17 residues. Unmatched junction bases numbered 7, after V lost 2 bases and J lost 3 bases. The CDR3 region has the DNA TGTGCCAGCAGCTTACTGACTAGCGGGGGTAAAACAGATACGCAGTATTTT. Translated, it gives CASSLLTSGGKTDTQYF.

The chain links TRBV11-2 to TRBJ2-4; D unclear. The DNA end favors TRBJ2-7, so the J call may be wrong. The CDR3 length is 13 residues. Germline CDR1 is SGHAT and CDR2 is FQNNGV. The CDR3 loop reads CASSLRRAGEQYF. The CDR3 DNA follows: TGTGCCAGCAGCTTAAGAAGGGCAGGCGAGCAGTACTTC.

The gene calls are TRBV2 and TRBJ1-1; D is ambiguous. Per the germline V gene, CDR1 is SNHLY and CDR2 is FYNNEI. The CDR3 is made up of 15 amino acids. V dropped 6 bases and J dropped 0 bases, with 14 bases sitting between them. Written as DNA, the CDR3 is TGTGCCAGCAGGGACCGGAGCAGCATGAACACTGAAGCTTTCTTT. Amino acid sequence: CASRDRSSMNTEAFF. The entire variable domain, with the rest obtained from reference TRBV2 and TRBJ1-1, is as follows: EPEVTQTPSHQVTQMGQEVILRCVPISNHLYFYWYRQILGQKVEFLVSFYNNEISEKSEIFDDQFSVERPDGSNFTLKIRSTKLEDSAMYFCASRDRSSMNTEAFFGQGTRLTVV.

V usage is TRBV20-1 and J usage is TRBJ1-1; tentatively, D is TRBD1 (5 bases). From germline, CDR1 is DFQATT and CDR2 SNEGSKA (reference sequence). Trimming stripped 3 bases from V and 2 bases from J, with 10 bases between. The CDR3 is 13 amino acids. CDR3: CSASSTANTEAFF. Here the CDR3 DNA reads TGCAGTGCTAGTTCGACAGCTAACACTGAAGCTTTCTTT.

Ten or more counts support this clonotype. The V and J genes are TRBV29-1 and TRBJ1-2; D unresolved. Germline-derived CDR1 and CDR2 are SQVTM and ANQGSEA. The CDR3 is 11 residues long. V was pared by 5 bases and J by 4 bases, with 8 bases between. CDR3 residues: CSVTASYGYTF. CDR3 DNA sequence: TGCAGCGTTACAGCGTCCTATGGCTACACCTTC.

V gene TRBV9 combines with J gene TRBJ1-5, with 7 bases matching TRBD1. V lost 0 bases to trimming and J lost 7 bases; unmatched junction nucleotides: 19. Per the germline V gene, CDR1 is SGDLS and CDR2 is YYNGEE. This CDR3 region has 19 residues. CDR3 residues: CASSVVPGTEETNLQPQHF. In DNA form, the CDR3 reads TGTGCCAGCAGCGTAGTCCCCGGGACAGAAGAGACGAATCTCCAGCCCCAGCATTTT.

This chain connects TRBV10-3 to TRBJ1-1, with D perhaps matching TRBD1 (6 bases). The CDR3 runs to 15 residues. Per the germline V gene, CDR1 is ENHRY and CDR2 is SYGVKD. V gave up 2 bases and J gave up 1 base, with 11 bases separating them. DNA of the CDR3: TGTGCCATCAGTGAGCGGGGGGGCTCGAACACTGAAGCTTTCTTT. It encodes CAISERGGSNTEAFF.

Only a few counts were recorded for this clonotype. The rearrangement uses TRBV7-9 and TRBJ1-2, with 9 bases aligning to TRBD1. CDR3 length: 14 amino acids. The germline V gene has CDR1 SEHNR and CDR2 FQNEAQ (reference sequence). The ends lost 6 bases at V and 6 bases at J; junction bases unmatched: 8. DNA for the CDR3: TGTGCCAGCAGGTCACCGGGACAGGGTGATGGCTACACCTTC. The encoded protein is CASRSPGQGDGYTF.

J is TRBJ2-2 and V is TRBV29-1; 7 positions match TRBD2. CDR3 length equals 15 residues. With V trimmed by 0 bases and J by 6 bases, 7 bases remained unmatched. Germline V gene lookup returns CDR1 SQVTM and CDR2 ANQGSEA. Here the CDR3 DNA reads TGCAGCGTTGAAGATTGGGGGGGGATTCCCGGGGAGCTGTTTTTT. Translating gives CSVEDWGGIPGELFF.

This clonotype was counted a few times. V usage is TRBV24-1 and J usage is TRBJ1-5; weak D call: TRBD1 (6 bases). The CDR3 extends over 15 amino acids. The V end lost 0 bases, the J end lost 4 bases, and 9 bases lay between the germline ends. The germline CDR1 and CDR2 sequences are KGHDR and SFDVKD. The CDR3 coding sequence is TGTGCCACCAGTGATTTGGGGGACAAAAATCAGCCCCAGCATTTT. It specifies CATSDLGDKNQPQHF.

This clonotype turned up a few times. Mismatch with germline at one junction end may stem from a read error. This chain uses TRBV7-7 with TRBJ2-1; 7 bases fit TRBD1. The CDR3 covers 14 residues. Germline V gene data show CDR1 as SSHAT and CDR2 as FNYEAQ (reference sequence). The CDR3 spells CASSSSQGNNEQFF. The CDR3 DNA sequence: TGTGCTAGCAGCTCCTCACAGGGGAACAATGAGCAGTTCTTC.

This clonotype was found a few times. V is TRBV12-3 or TRBV12-4 and J is TRBJ1-5; TRBD1 agrees at 9 bases. The CDR3 has 16 residues. V was clipped by 6 bases and J by 1 base; unmatched bases: 7. The CDR3 is CASSRGQGRSNQPQHF. In DNA, the CDR3 is TGTGCCAGCAGCCGGGGACAGGGTAGGAGCAATCAGCCCCAGCATTTT.

The rearrangement joins TRBV6-6 to TRBJ1-2; D gene ambiguous. With 0 bases removed from V and 6 bases from J, the gap between germline ends came to 11 bases. CDR3 length equals 14 residues. CDR1 and CDR2 (germline): MNHNY, SVGAGI (reference sequence). The CDR3 here is CASSYSKWVHGYTF. The CDR3 DNA reads TGTGCCAGCAGTTACTCGAAGTGGGTGCATGGCTACACCTTC.

The genes are TRBV10-3 and TRBJ2-7; 9 nucleotides line up with TRBD1. After removal of 6 bases from V and 3 bases from J, the junction contained 6 bases not matched to a gene. The CDR3 is made up of 14 amino acids. CDR1 and CDR2 from the germline V gene are ENHRY and SYGVKD. The CDR3 reads CAIRSGQGGYEQYF. The DNA for the CDR3 is TGTGCCATCAGATCGGGACAGGGAGGCTACGAGCAGTACTTC.

In the case of this clonotype: Possible read error: a much larger clone is one base away. The chain combines TRBV4-2 with TRBJ2-3; no firm D call. There are 15 residues in the CDR3. Per the germline V gene, CDR1 is LGHNA and CDR2 is YNFKEQ. The germline V and J ends were trimmed by 4 bases and 2 bases, with 13 bases remaining between them. CDR3 region: CASSRLGPDTDTQYF. In DNA form, the CDR3 reads TGTGCCAGCAGCCGACTCGGTCCGGACACAGATACGCAGTATTTT.

The J gene is TRBJ1-2, the V gene TRBV10-3, with D possibly TRBD1 on 5 matching bases. The CDR3 runs 17 residues. With 3 bases removed from V and 9 bases from J, the gap between germline ends came to 26 bases. CDR1 and CDR2 (germline): ENHRY, SYGVKD. The CDR3, as DNA: TGTGCCATCAGTGACTCGGCCAGGGTCGGAGGGTTTTATCGCTACACCTTC. It is translated as CAISDSARVGGFYRYTF.

This clonotype was observed a few times. The chain is built from TRBV14 and TRBJ2-7; maybe TRBD2 (6 bases). Germline CDR1 reads SGHDN; CDR2 reads FVKESK. V gave up 0 bases and J gave up 3 bases, with 18 bases separating them. This CDR3 is built from 17 residues. The CDR3 reads CASSQDGGVAEGYEQYF. For the CDR3, the DNA is TGTGCCAGCAGCCAAGATGGGGGAGTAGCGGAAGGCTACGAGCAGTACTTC.